The clone carrying this T cell receptor (beta chain) was detected many times. Attachment of unique molecular identifiers to individual cDNA molecules was performed in the library. MiXCR was run by TCRdb on the RACE reads, yielding one entry per CDR3 protein. The repertoire includes 340,000 or so distinct CDR3 sequences, approximately 6.3% of them detected once, and 7.5% to 9% sits in the top ten. Time point noted: patch test 1, 2 weeks after DPC sensitization. Stated treatment: therapeutic diphenylcyclopropenone sensitization with weekly scalp DPC. Prior to application of each patch test, blood was drawn. Trimming took off 0 bases at V and 7 bases at J, with 12 bases between the two ends. The CDR3 runs to 14 residues. From germline, CDR1 is MNHEY and CDR2 SVGAGI. The data are from a study of human T cells and chemical hapten exposure. For the study at large: Epicutaneous patch tests delivered 0.01% DPC to the upper back, with evaluation at 6 days.

This TCR derives from a woman aged 18-35 years with alopecia areata. Some clones in this sample may be carry-over from other donors' samples. The sample in question was whole blood, obtained in connection with sensitization to the hapten diphenylcyclopropenone (DPC). This chain connects TRBV6-5 to TRBJ1-1, with D possibly being TRBD1 (5 bases). The CDR3 spells CASSYSRQGGEAFF. The CDR3 nucleotides read TGTGCCAGCAGTTACTCGAGGCAGGGAGGTGAAGCTTTCTTT.